The 10 T cell receptor beta chains reported below all come from one sample, sequenced in a study of CD8 T cells in ankylosing spondylitis. TCRdb re-called the 5' RACE reads through MiXCR, storing one row per CDR3 protein. In the table there are roughly 700,000 distinct CDR3 sequences, 15% to 20% of which are singletons. The study's findings and limits: The study identified a TCR beta motif of roughly eight highly homologous variants that appeared characteristic of ankylosing spondylitis blood.

No cognate antigen is known for these TCRs. What was sequenced was blood, either unsorted or a sorted T cell fraction (not recorded which). The receptors originated from a male donor with ankylosing spondylitis.

The gene calls are TRBV4-3 and TRBJ1-6, with TRBD1 as a possible D gene (5 bases). The germline CDR1 and CDR2 sequences are LGHNA and YSLEER. This CDR3 has 15 amino acids. V dropped 1 base and J dropped 5 bases, with 9 bases sitting between them. The CDR3: CASSQGSGNNSPLHF. The CDR3 DNA is TGCGCCAGCAGCCAAGGGTCAGGGAATAATTCACCCCTCCACTTT.

This rearrangement joins TRBV3-1 to TRBJ1-2; a possible D gene is TRBD1 (5 bases). V lost 3 bases to trimming and J lost 0 bases, with 8 bases between them. The germline V gene has CDR1 LGHDT and CDR2 YNNKEL (reference sequence). This CDR3 region has 14 residues. The CDR3 here is CASSQGRSNYGYTF. In DNA form, the CDR3 reads TGTGCCAGCAGCCAGGGGCGATCTAACTATGGCTACACCTTC.

This clonotype was recorded a few times. The DNA of the CDR3 is TGCAGCGTTGTGGGGGGGTACACCGGGGAGCTGTTTTTT. It codes for CSVVGGYTGELFF. The chain has TRBV29-1 and TRBJ2-2; 7 positions match TRBD2. This CDR3 is built from 13 residues. Germline CDR1 and CDR2: SQVTM and ANQGSEA. Unmatched junction bases numbered 2, after V lost 4 bases and J lost 3 bases.

This clonotype was seen repeatedly, ten times or more. This sequence joins TRBV9 and TRBJ2-3, with 7 bases lining up with TRBD1. Looked up from germline, CDR1 is SGDLS and CDR2 is YYNGEE. The CDR3 runs to 15 residues. Unmatched junction bases numbered 4, after V lost 3 bases and J lost 0 bases. For the CDR3, the DNA is TGTGCCAGCAGCGCCGGACAGGCAAGCACAGATACGCAGTATTTT. Translating gives CASSAGQASTDTQYF.

Many counts were recorded for this clonotype. The gene calls are TRBV20-1 and TRBJ2-7, with D possibly matching TRBD1 (6 bases). The V gene lost 5 bases and the J gene lost 3 bases, with 11 bases spanning the gap. The V gene's germline CDR1 is DFQATT and CDR2 SNEGSKA (reference sequence). CDR3 length: 12 residues. The chain's CDR3 is CSAEDRFYEQYF. The CDR3 region has the DNA TGCAGTGCTGAAGACAGGTTCTACGAGCAGTACTTC.

This clonotype was observed a few times. The gene calls are TRBV5-1 and TRBJ2-3; D ambiguous. The CDR3 loop spans 13 amino acids. Trimming took 1 base from V and 5 from J, leaving 8 bases between them. The germline CDR1 and CDR2 sequences are SGHRS and YFSETQ. CDR3 sequence: CASSLRSGDTQYF. In DNA, the CDR3 is TGCGCCAGCAGCTTGCGTTCTGGAGATACGCAGTATTTT. The variable domain in full, completed from reference TRBV5-1 and TRBJ2-3, reads KAGVTQTPRYLIKTRGQQVTLSCSPISGHRSVSWYQQTPGQGLQFLFEYFSETQRNKGNFPGRFSGRQFSNSRSEMNVSTLELGDSALYLCASSLRSGDTQYFGPGTRLTVL.

This clonotype was counted at least ten times. This chain connects TRBV29-1 to TRBJ1-3; D is ambiguous. This CDR3 is built from 13 residues. Germline CDR1 is SQVTM and CDR2 is ANQGSEA. Trimming took 5 bases from V and 3 from J, leaving 11 bases between them. The CDR3 loop reads CSVSFAGGNTIYF. The CDR3, as DNA: TGCAGCGTTTCGTTTGCGGGTGGAAACACCATATATTTT.

This sequence joins TRBV21-1 and TRBJ2-4. TRBV21-1 is a pseudogene locus. There are 14 residues in the CDR3. The CDR3, as DNA: TGTGCCAGCAGCAAAGTCCGTCCGAGTCACATTCAGTACTTC. It specifies CASSKVRPSHIQYF.

This clonotype was picked up a small number of times. The chain couples TRBV21-1 to TRBJ2-2; the listed D gene, TRBD1, was not tested against the DNA. TRBV21-1 is a pseudogene. The CDR3 has 15 residues. CDR3: CASSKGRGHTGELFF. As DNA, the CDR3 is TGTGCCAGCAGCAAAGGGAGGGGGCACACCGGGGAGCTGTTTTTT.

The chain carries TRBV12-3 or TRBV12-4 and TRBJ1-5; TRBD1 matches 7 bases. CDR3 size: 14 residues. The V and J ends lost 5 bases and 6 bases, in that order; junction bases with no gene match: 7. CDR3 DNA: TGTGCCAGCAGTAGCGACAGGGAAAGTCAGCCCCAGCATTTT. Translation gives CASSSDRESQPQHF.